This is a list of T cell receptor beta chains from one sample in a study of CD8 T cells in Susac syndrome. One entry per CDR3 protein, called by TCRdb with MiXCR from the immunoSEQ multiplex PCR reads. The sample shows some 180,000 distinct CDR3 sequences, about 94% of them seen only once. The specimen was CD4+ T cells from PBMCs. These receptors were obtained from a human donor in good health. Each CDR3 is given with its conserved first and last residue. The order of the fields is D gene, V gene, J gene, clone size, CDR3 protein, CDR3 DNA. A D gene is named only where the DNA matches it firmly. Clone size is not always given. Where it is, it says once, few, many or a class for expanded clones.

>.|TRBV7-8|TRBJ2-3|.
CASSFRGGDTQYF
TGTGCCAGCAGCTTTAGGGGAGGAGATACGCAGTATTTT
>TRBD1|TRBV3-1|TRBJ2-7|.
CASSPAGTGSYEQYF
TGTGCCAGCAGCCCCGCCGGGACAGGCAGCTACGAGCAGTACTTC
>TRBD1|TRBV28|TRBJ1-2|.
CAILTGFYGYTF
TGTGCCATCCTGACAGGGTTTTATGGCTACACCTTC
>.|TRBV6-6|TRBJ1-5|once
CASSLGGLQPQHF
TGTGCCAGCTCCCTGGGCGGGCTTCAGCCCCAGCATTTT
>TRBD1|TRBV19|TRBJ1-2|.
CASSVQGQLYGYTF
TGTGCCAGTAGTGTACAGGGACAGCTGTATGGCTACACCTTC
>.|TRBV4-2|TRBJ2-5|.
CASSPRGATGGETQYF
TGTGCCAGCAGCCCCCGTGGAGCCACCGGAGGAGAGACCCAGTACTTC
>.|TRBV29-1|TRBJ1-1|.
CSGTQKKAFF
TGCAGCGGGACTCAAAAGAAAGCTTTCTTT
>.|TRBV6-2/TRBV6-3|TRBJ1-5|.
CDSSYDGGIQPQHF
TGTGACAGCAGTTACGATGGGGGAATTCAGCCCCAGCATTTT
>TRBD1|TRBV5-1|TRBJ1-2|.
CASSSGTGGEKYGYTF
TGCGCCAGCAGCTCGGGGACAGGGGGCGAGAAGTATGGCTACACCTTC
>TRBD1|TRBV30|TRBJ1-1|.
CAWRGQGATEAFF
TGTGCCTGGAGGGGACAGGGGGCGACTGAAGCTTTCTTT
>TRBD1|TRBV6-2/TRBV6-3|TRBJ2-1|.
CASSLRTGGKHYNEQFF
TGTGCCAGCAGTCTTCGGACAGGGGGAAAACACTACAATGAGCAGTTCTTC
>.|TRBV6-2/TRBV6-3|TRBJ2-3|.
CASSYDGATYTDTQYF
TGTGCCAGCAGTTACGACGGGGCCACCTACACAGATACGCAGTATTTT
>.|TRBV2|TRBJ1-1|.
CASRGTPVSAEAFF
TGTGCCAGCAGGGGGACGCCGGTCAGCGCTGAAGCTTTCTTT
>.|TRBV19|TRBJ1-4|.
CASSMNLATNEKLFF
TGTGCCAGTAGTATGAATCTAGCAACTAATGAAAAACTGTTTTTT
>TRBD2|TRBV14|TRBJ2-1|.
CASSSGLAVPNEQFF
TGTGCCAGCAGCTCCGGACTAGCCGTCCCAAATGAGCAGTTCTTC
>TRBD1|TRBV28|TRBJ1-1|.
CASSRQGRRPEAFF
TGTGCCAGCAGTCGACAGGGTCGGAGGCCTGAAGCTTTCTTT
>TRBD2|TRBV12-3/TRBV12-4|TRBJ2-1|.
CASSASGLKNNEQFF
TGTGCCAGCAGTGCCTCGGGACTAAAGAACAATGAGCAGTTCTTC
>.|TRBV6-5|TRBJ1-2|.
CASSFYGGGYGYTF
TGTGCCAGCAGCTTCTACGGGGGGGGCTATGGCTACACCTTC
>.|TRBV15|TRBJ2-5|.
CATSTPQGKETQYF
TGTGCCACCAGCACCCCTCAGGGGAAGGAGACCCAGTACTTC
>.|TRBV20-1|TRBJ1-1|.
CSAIGRVTEAFF
TGCAGTGCTATAGGGCGGGTGACTGAAGCTTTCTTT
>TRBD2|TRBV20-1|TRBJ2-3|.
CSSGGALADTQYF
TGCAGTTCCGGGGGGGCCTTGGCAGATACGCAGTATTTT
>.|TRBV23-1|TRBJ1-2|.
CARGEVYGYTF
TGCGCCAGAGGAGAAGTCTATGGCTACACCTTC
>.|TRBV9|TRBJ2-5|.
CASSLRDETQYF
TGTGCCAGCAGCCTTCGAGACGAGACCCAGTACTTC
>.|TRBV24-1|TRBJ2-3|.
CATSDNVAGRTDTQYF
TGTGCCACCAGTGATAATGTCGCGGGGAGAACAGATACGCAGTATTTT
>.|TRBV9|TRBJ2-3|.
CASSVAFTDTQYF
TGTGCCAGCAGCGTAGCCTTCACAGATACGCAGTATTTT
>.|TRBV28|TRBJ2-4|once
CASSFRQIAKNIQYF
TGTGCCAGCAGTTTCAGACAGATAGCCAAAAACATTCAGTACTTC
>.|TRBV7-2|TRBJ2-7|.
CASSLGRQTYEQYF
TGTGCCAGCAGCTTAGGTCGCCAAACCTACGAGCAGTACTTC
>TRBD1|TRBV5-8|TRBJ2-5|.
CASTILGQGTQETQYF
TGTGCCAGCACGATACTAGGACAGGGGACTCAAGAGACCCAGTACTTC
>.|TRBV5-1|TRBJ1-1|.
CASSLDTDNTEAFF
TGCGCCAGCAGCTTGGATACAGACAACACTGAAGCTTTCTTT
>.|TRBV4-1|TRBJ1-3|.
CASSFLGGGAPGNTIYF
TGCGCCAGCAGCTTCCTAGGGGGGGGCGCACCTGGAAACACCATATATTTT
>.|TRBV6-6|TRBJ2-5|.
CASSFAPRGGTQYF
TGTGCCAGCAGTTTTGCACCAAGGGGGGGGACCCAGTACTTC
>.|TRBV2|TRBJ2-7|.
CASSEGLALGQYF
TGTGCCAGCAGTGAGGGGCTAGCGTTGGGGCAGTACTTC
>TRBD2|TRBV7-2|TRBJ2-5|.
CASSSGGPLETQYF
TGTGCCAGCAGCTCGGGGGGACCCTTGGAGACCCAGTACTTC
>TRBD2|TRBV29-1|TRBJ2-2|.
CSAALSGRGTGELFF
TGCAGCGCAGCGTTATCAGGGAGGGGCACCGGGGAGCTGTTTTTT
>.|TRBV19|TRBJ1-3|.
CASSRDSISGNTIYF
TGTGCCAGTAGTCGTGATTCGATCTCTGGAAACACCATATATTTT
>.|TRBV20-1|TRBJ1-6|.
CSASTGYNSPLHF
TGCAGTGCTAGCACAGGGTATAATTCACCCCTCCACTTT
>.|TRBV20-1|TRBJ2-5|.
CSARPGETQYF
TGCAGTGCTAGACCGGGGGAGACCCAGTACTTC
>.|TRBV27|TRBJ2-2|.
CASSLNRGKLFF
TGTGCCAGCAGTTTGAATCGCGGAAAGCTGTTTTTT
>TRBD1|TRBV20-1|TRBJ1-6|.
CSASEGTGGASGLTLHF
TGCAGTGCTAGCGAGGGGACAGGGGGCGCGTCAGGTCTCACCCTCCACTTT
>.|TRBV9|TRBJ1-1|once
CASSVVVNTEAFF
TGTGCCAGCAGCGTAGTCGTCAACACTGAAGCTTTCTTT
>TRBD1|TRBV30|TRBJ2-3|once
CAWSPGTGRTDTQYF
TGTGCCTGGAGTCCCGGGACAGGGAGGACAGATACGCAGTATTTT
>.|TRBV6-1|TRBJ2-7|.
CASTQSQGVAEQYF
TGTGCCAGCACCCAGTCCCAGGGAGTGGCCGAGCAGTACTTC
>.|TRBV7-2|TRBJ2-6|.
CASSLYLGISGANVLTF
TGTGCCAGCAGCTTATACCTGGGAATTTCCGGGGCCAACGTCCTGACTTTC
>TRBD1|TRBV11-1|TRBJ1-1|.
CASSPPRQGYTEAFF
TGTGCCAGCAGCCCCCCGAGACAGGGTTACACTGAAGCTTTCTTT
>TRBD2|TRBV20-1|TRBJ2-5|.
CSARIGTRQETQYF
TGCAGTGCTAGAATCGGGACTAGACAAGAGACCCAGTACTTC
>TRBD1|TRBV20-1|TRBJ1-5|.
CSARDRGQPQHF
TGCAGTGCGAGGGACAGGGGTCAGCCCCAGCATTTT
>TRBD1|TRBV19|TRBJ1-2|once
CASKPDRGGYGYTF
TGTGCCAGTAAGCCGGACAGGGGTGGCTATGGCTACACCTTC
>.|TRBV2|TRBJ2-2|.
CASSEVRVSGELFF
TGTGCCAGCAGTGAGGTCAGGGTTTCAGGGGAGCTGTTTTTT
>TRBD1|TRBV20-1|TRBJ1-2|.
CSARDVARDRDYTF
TGCAGTGCTAGAGATGTAGCCCGGGACAGGGACTACACCTTC
>.|TRBV12-3/TRBV12-4|TRBJ2-6|.
CASSPRGVTGANVLTF
TGTGCCAGCAGTCCCAGAGGGGTGACTGGGGCCAACGTCCTGACTTTC
>TRBD1|TRBV12-3/TRBV12-4|TRBJ1-1|.
CASRYQGAPDTEAFF
TGTGCCAGCAGATACCAGGGGGCGCCGGACACTGAAGCTTTCTTT